The sample holds many counts of the clone carrying this T cell receptor (beta chain). Antigen specificity is unknown. This sample was included in a study of breast tumors, draining lymph nodes, adjacent tissues. Study results and caveats: Tumor and nontumor repertoires were significantly more similar in luminal-like than in basal-like breast cancer. The data were judged consistent with most tumor T cells coming from lymph node and expanding in tumor.

Each CDR3 protein gets one entry after TCRdb re-called the multiplex PCR reads with MiXCR. The table has more than 50,000 distinct CDR3 sequences, under 55% seen once. CDR1 and CDR2 from the germline V gene are SGHTA and FQGTGA. The CDR3 covers 12 residues. This TCR was recovered from a female donor with breast cancer. Some clones in this sample may be carry-over from other donors' samples. The sequencing input was breast tumor tissue. V is TRBV7-3 and J is TRBJ1-2; D unresolved. CDR3 in amino acids: CPPPQAIYGYTF. CDR3 nucleotides: TGTCCCCCCCCCCAGGCTATCTATGGCTACACCTTC.